The 5 T cell receptor beta chains reported below all come from one sample, sequenced in a study of regulatory T cells in long-lasting Graves disease. This sample's time point: newly diagnosed GD, antithyroid drugs for less than 3 months. Scientists built the TCR library using RNA that was extracted from PBMCs. The TCR beta library used iRepertoire HTBI primers with Arm-PCR amplification of CDR3. Using its own MiXCR run on the multiplex PCR reads, TCRdb lists one record per CDR3 protein. The sample consists of about 460,000 distinct CDR3 sequences, around 13% of them appearing once. Another study also made use of these data, one on T cells in Graves' hyperthyroidism and ophthalmopathy.

The input for sequencing was peripheral blood mononuclear cells (PBMCs), taken at new diagnosis, from a patient treated with antithyroid drugs. The receptor set was obtained from a woman in her forties or fifties with Graves disease.

There are many counts of this clonotype. The chain carries TRBV7-3 and TRBJ2-6, with D unclear. Germline V CDR1 and CDR2: SGHTA, FQGTGA. The length of the CDR3 is 16 residues. Trimming took 5 bases from V and 1 from J, leaving 12 bases between them. For the CDR3, the DNA is TGTGCCAGCAGCCCCTACTCCGGTTCTGGGGCCAACGTCCTGACTTTC. Protein: CASSPYSGSGANVLTF.

This clonotype came up a few times. The chain recombines TRBV18 with TRBJ2-3; the match to TRBD2 covers 12 bases. Trimming cost V 4 bases and J 4 bases; bases outside gene matches: 3. Germline V gene data show CDR1 as KGHSH and CDR2 as LQKENI. The CDR3 runs to 15 residues. The CDR3 DNA sequence: TGTGCCAGCTCACAGACTAGCGGGAGTGCAGATACGCAGTATTTT. The encoded protein is CASSQTSGSADTQYF.

This clonotype was detected ten times or more. This sequence joins TRBV12-3 or TRBV12-4 and TRBJ1-1, with D uncertain. Trimming pared 6 bases from V and 1 base from J, leaving 9 bases between. This CDR3 region has 13 residues. The DNA for the CDR3 is TGTGCCAGCAGAGCTAAACCGAACACTGAAGCTTTCTTT. Its translation is CASRAKPNTEAFF.

This clonotype has a count of ten or more. This chain joins TRBV5-6 and TRBJ2-1; TRBD2 is a possible D gene (6 bases). CDR1 and CDR2 (germline): SGHDT, YYEEEE. The CDR3 runs to 13 residues. The germline V and J ends were trimmed by 1 base and 9 bases, with 11 bases remaining between them. CDR3 loop: CASSLLGEVEQFF. The CDR3 nucleotides are TGTGCCAGCAGCTTGCTGGGGGAGGTTGAGCAGTTCTTC.

Only a few counts were recorded for this clonotype. This sequence joins TRBV14 and TRBJ2-1; D is possibly TRBD1 or TRBD2 (5 bases each). Germline V gives CDR1 SGHDN, CDR2 FVKESK. V was shortened by 1 base and J by 9 bases, with 7 bases between the two germline ends. CDR3 length equals 12 residues. The CDR3 DNA follows: TGTGCCAGCAGCCAAGTGGGGGTTGAGCAGTTCTTC. Translating it yields CASSQVGVEQFF.